A single sample gave rise to the 27 T cell receptor beta chains below, sequenced in a study of long-term antiretroviral therapy in people with HIV. The assay used was immunoSEQ (version v3.0), run at survey level. Data came from immunoSEQ multiplex PCR; TCRdb stores just in-frame clones and leaves some out. The table includes tens of thousands of clones, more than 65% detected once. This sample comprised unsorted PBMCs, obtained 1.1 years before starting antiretroviral therapy. The origin of the receptors is a woman in her 30s with HIV.

In its sample, this clone was seen a few times. Here the CDR3 reads CASSQDRYYGYTF. CDR3 sequence (DNA): TGTGCCAGCAGCCAGGACAGATACTATGGCTACACCTTC. The J gene is TRBJ1-2, the V gene TRBV11-2; D possibly corresponds to TRBD1 (6 bases). Germline CDR1 SGHAT, CDR2 FQNNGV. V was shortened by 5 bases and J by 3 bases, with 10 bases between the two germline ends. The CDR3 consists of 13 residues.

This chain connects TRBV6-1 to TRBJ1-5; possibly TRBD1 for D (5 bases). V gave up 3 bases and J gave up 0 bases, with 6 bases separating them. The CDR3 spans 14 residues. Germline assignment: CDR1 MNHNS and CDR2 SASEGT. CDR3 sequence reads: CASSDRDSNQPQHF. DNA for the CDR3: TGTGCCAGCAGTGACAGGGATAGCAATCAGCCCCAGCATTTT.

The chain couples TRBV15 to TRBJ1-3; 7 positions match TRBD1. Germline trimming cut 5 bases from V and 5 bases from J; bases unmatched to any gene: 9. The CDR3 loop spans 15 amino acids. The germline V gene has CDR1 LNHNV and CDR2 YYDKDF (reference sequence). The CDR3 DNA follows: TGTGCCACCAGCGTAGATAGGGACAGCCGAAACACCATATATTTT. Protein product: CATSVDRDSRNTIYF. Filled out from reference TRBV15 and TRBJ1-3, the complete variable domain reads DAMVIQNPRYQVTQFGKPVTLSCSQTLNHNVMYWYQQKSSQAPKLLFHYYDKDFNNEADTPDNFQSRRPNTSFCFLDIRSPGLGDTAMYLCATSVDRDSRNTIYFGEGSWLTVV.

J is TRBJ2-5 and V is TRBV5-4; 14 bases fit TRBD2. Losses at the gene ends were 3 bases for V and 5 bases for J; bases not matched to a gene: 9. This CDR3 comprises 17 residues. CDR1 is SGHNT, CDR2 YYREEE, per germline (reference sequence). The CDR3 loop is CASSSTGTSGGYETQYF. In DNA, the CDR3 is TGTGCCAGCAGCTCGACCGGGACTAGCGGGGGTTACGAGACCCAGTACTTC. Drawing the rest from reference TRBV5-4 and TRBJ2-5, the complete variable domain is ETGVTQSPTHLIKTRGQQVTLRCSSQSGHNTVSWYQQALGQGPQFIFQYYREEENGRGNFPPRFSGLQFPNYSSELNVNALELDDSALYLCASSSTGTSGGYETQYFGPGTRLLVL.

The V gene is TRBV10-2, the J gene TRBJ2-7, with D perhaps TRBD1 or TRBD2 (5 bases each). The germline gives CDR1 WSHSY, CDR2 SAAADI. The CDR3 loop spans 13 amino acids. Trimming pared 5 bases from V and 4 bases from J, leaving 12 bases between. The CDR3 is CASSRAGSYEQYF. CDR3 coding DNA: TGCGCCAGCAGTAGGGCAGGGAGTTACGAGCAGTACTTC.

V is TRBV18 and J is TRBJ1-1; 7 nucleotides agree with TRBD1. V was clipped by 3 bases and J by 5 bases; unmatched bases: 12. CDR3 length: 16 amino acids. Germline V gives CDR1 KGHSH, CDR2 LQKENI. This CDR3 reads CASSPLPPTGLTEAFF. CDR3 coding DNA: TGTGCCAGCTCACCCCTCCCCCCGACAGGGTTGACTGAAGCTTTCTTT.

This clone was observed a few times. The rearrangement joins TRBV27 to TRBJ2-7; D is perhaps TRBD1 (6 bases). V was shortened by 10 bases and J by 6 bases, with 22 bases between the two germline ends. Germline assignment: CDR1 MNHEY and CDR2 SMNVEV (reference sequence). This CDR3 is built from 14 residues. CDR3 residues: CATSPSYQGIEQYF. In DNA form, the CDR3 reads TGTGCCACCTCCCCTTCGTACCAGGGGATCGAGCAGTACTTC.

Comment on this clone: Relative to the germline gene, one junction end is altered; a read error may explain this. V is TRBV5-1 and J is TRBJ1-1, with D unresolved. The CDR3 runs to 14 residues. From germline, CDR1 is SGHRS and CDR2 YFSETQ. As DNA, the CDR3 is TGCGCCAGCAGCTTGAGTTCGGCGGCGACGAGAGTGGAGTTT. Translated, it gives CASSLSSAATRVEF.

This chain links TRBV27 with TRBJ2-3, with TRBD2 matching 9 bases. The CDR3 contains 15 residues. J gave up 2 bases and V 2 bases, and 2 bases lay outside the gene matches. Per the germline V gene, CDR1 is MNHEY and CDR2 is SMNVEV (reference sequence). CDR3 region: CASSLERGDTDTQYF. The DNA for the CDR3 is TGTGCCAGCAGTTTAGAGCGGGGGGACACAGATACGCAGTATTTT.

The sample holds one count of this clone. The chain links TRBV5-1 to TRBJ1-1, with TRBD1 identical over 8 bases. The CDR3 has 14 residues. V was pared by 3 bases and J by 5 bases, with 6 bases of the junction left unmatched. CDR1 and CDR2 from the germline V gene are SGHRS and YFSETQ. CDR3 bases: TGCGCCAGCAGCTGGACAGGGTCCTTTACTGAAGCTTTCTTT. Translating it yields CASSWTGSFTEAFF. The full variable domain, completed using reference TRBV5-1 and TRBJ1-1, is KAGVTQTPRYLIKTRGQQVTLSCSPISGHRSVSWYQQTPGQGLQFLFEYFSETQRNKGNFPGRFSGRQFSNSRSEMNVSTLELGDSALYLCASSWTGSFTEAFFGQGTRLTVV.

V gene TRBV19 combines with J gene TRBJ1-5, with 7 bases matching TRBD1. Looked up from germline, CDR1 is LNHDA and CDR2 is SQIVND (reference sequence). This CDR3 spans 15 amino acids. V gave up 1 base and J gave up 4 bases; unmatched junction bases: 4. For the CDR3, the DNA is TGTGCCAGTAGTATAGGGGACAGATCTAATCAGCCCCAGCATTTT. This gives the protein CASSIGDRSNQPQHF.

This clone came up a few times. The rearrangement uses TRBV4-1 and TRBJ1-6; D might be TRBD1 (5 bases). The germline V gene has CDR1 MGHRA and CDR2 YSYEKL. V was clipped by 0 bases and J by 2 bases, with 8 bases between them. The CDR3 contains 16 residues. CDR3 sequence (DNA): TGCGCCAGCAGCCAAGAATGGGGGGCCTATAATTCACCCCTCCACTTT. Protein sequence: CASSQEWGAYNSPLHF.

A few counts support this clone. The genes are TRBV19 and TRBJ1-5; TRBD1 might be the D (5 bases). Germline-derived CDR1 and CDR2 are LNHDA and SQIVND (reference sequence). The V end was cut by 7 bases, the J end by 0 bases, with 16 bases between. CDR3 length: 16 amino acids. The CDR3 region is CASNRGADLSNQPQHF. The CDR3 coding sequence is TGTGCCAGTAATCGGGGCGCAGATCTTAGCAATCAGCCCCAGCATTTT.

The rearrangement links TRBV5-5 to TRBJ1-5; D possibly corresponds to TRBD1 (5 bases). Germline lookup yields CDR1 SGHKS and CDR2 YYEKEE (reference sequence). CDR3 length: 17 amino acids. Trimming took 0 bases from V and 7 from J, leaving 20 bases between them. The CDR3 DNA follows: TGTGCCAGCAGCTTGGAGATGCCGGGACGGGTCGACCAGCCCCAGCATTTT. Translated: CASSLEMPGRVDQPQHF.

This CDR3 is CASSVSEGPYEQYF. The CDR3 region has the DNA TGTGCCAGCAGTGTGAGCGAGGGGCCCTACGAGCAGTACTTC. The V gene is TRBV2, the J gene TRBJ2-7; D may correspond to TRBD1 or TRBD2 (5 bases each). There are 14 residues in the CDR3. Trimming cost V 4 bases and J 2 bases, with 12 bases left between them. Germline CDR1 SNHLY, CDR2 FYNNEI.

V is TRBV10-3 and J is TRBJ2-1, with 8 positions matching TRBD2. The germline gives CDR1 ENHRY, CDR2 SYGVKD. CDR3 size: 16 residues. The V and J ends lost 0 bases and 1 base, in that order; junction bases with no gene match: 2. The CDR3 nucleotides read TGTGCCATCAGTGAGTCACTAGCGGTATCCTACAATGAGCAGTTCTTC. Translating it yields CAISESLAVSYNEQFF.

The CDR3 sequence: CASSPNSAGGQETQYF. DNA for the CDR3: TGTGCCAGCAGTCCCAACAGTGCAGGGGGGCAAGAGACCCAGTACTTC. The chain links TRBV28 to TRBJ2-5, with D perhaps TRBD1 (7 bases). Between the trimmed V and J ends, which lost 5 bases and 2 bases, there was a span of 18 bases. The CDR3 loop spans 16 amino acids. Germline CDR1 is MDHEN and CDR2 is SYDVKM.

V usage is TRBV6-1 and J usage is TRBJ1-3; D is perhaps TRBD1 (5 bases). This CDR3 contains 13 residues. Germline V CDR1 and CDR2: MNHNS, SASEGT. Trimming removed 8 bases from V and 2 bases from J, with 10 bases in between. The CDR3 is CASSGQTGNTIYF. The CDR3 nucleotides read TGTGCCAGCTCCGGACAAACTGGAAACACCATATATTTT.

J is TRBJ1-6 and V is TRBV7-3; no firm D call. With 1 base removed from V and 8 bases from J, the gap between germline ends came to 12 bases. Germline V gene data show CDR1 as SGHTA and CDR2 as FQGTGA. This CDR3 contains 15 residues. CDR3 in DNA: TGTGCCAGCAGCTTAATCCGGAGGGAAGATTCACCCCTCCACTTT. It codes for CASSLIRREDSPLHF.

This clone came up a few times. This chain uses TRBV6-4 with TRBJ2-2, with a tentative D call TRBD1 (6 bases). The CDR3 consists of 14 residues. CDR1 and CDR2 (germline): MRHNA, SNTAGT. V dropped 4 bases and J dropped 2 bases, with 8 bases sitting between them. CDR3: CASSGQANTGELFF. The CDR3 nucleotides read TGTGCCAGCAGTGGACAGGCTAACACCGGGGAGCTGTTTTTT.

The chain uses TRBV13 and TRBJ1-1; weak D call: TRBD1 (5 bases). This CDR3 comprises 16 residues. Germline V lookup: CDR1 PRHDT, CDR2 FYEKMQ (reference sequence). The V and J ends lost 5 bases and 0 bases respectively, with 16 bases between them. Here the CDR3 reads CASSGRQTSLNTEAFF. The DNA of the CDR3 is TGTGCCAGCAGCGGAAGACAGACTAGCTTGAACACTGAAGCTTTCTTT.

The chain carries TRBV6-5 and TRBJ1-6; possibly TRBD1 for D (5 bases). This CDR3 is 15 amino acids long. The germline V gene has CDR1 MNHEY and CDR2 SVGAGI. V gave up 7 bases and J gave up 7 bases, with 17 bases separating them. The CDR3 DNA reads TGTGCCAGCACCCGGGAGGGGTTAGGAAATTCACCCCTCCACTTT. It is translated as CASTREGLGNSPLHF.

About this clone itself: Other DNA sequences in this specimen translate into the identical CDR3. The chain couples TRBV18 to TRBJ1-1; possibly TRBD1 for D (5 bases). Germline V lookup: CDR1 KGHSH, CDR2 LQKENI. V dropped 3 bases and J dropped 1 base, with 6 bases sitting between them. This CDR3 contains 13 residues. The CDR3 DNA reads TGTGCCAGCTCACCGCAGGGGAACACTGAAGCTTTCTTT. This translates into CASSPQGNTEAFF.

The chain links TRBV9 to TRBJ2-2; 9 positions agree with TRBD1. The CDR3 length is 16 residues. V trimming: 0 bases; J trimming: 1 base; junction bases outside the gene matches: 1. Germline CDR1 SGDLS, CDR2 YYNGEE. In DNA form, the CDR3 reads TGTGCCAGCAGCGTAGAGGGACAGGGGAACACCGGGGAGCTGTTTTTT. This sequence encodes CASSVEGQGNTGELFF.

The chain carries TRBV7-3 and TRBJ2-7; TRBD2 agrees at 10 bases. The CDR3 covers 15 residues. The V segment lost 1 base and the J segment 4 bases; nucleotides outside the gene matches: 4. CDR1 and CDR2 (germline): SGHTA, FQGTGA. The CDR3 DNA follows: TGTGCCAGCAGCTTAATAAGTAGCGGGGGGTACGAGCAGTACGTC. It translates to CASSLISSGGYEQYV.

The J gene is TRBJ2-5, the V gene TRBV6-6, with D possibly being TRBD2 (5 bases). This CDR3 has 12 amino acids. The germline gives CDR1 MNHNY, CDR2 SVGAGI (reference sequence). Trimming removed 3 bases at V and 5 bases at J, with 7 bases between. CDR3 in amino acids: CASSYGEETQYF. The CDR3 DNA follows: TGTGCCAGCAGTTATGGGGAGGAGACCCAGTACTTC.

This sequence joins TRBV10-3 and TRBJ1-1, with D maybe TRBD1 (6 bases). Trimming removed 3 bases at V and 5 bases at J, with 16 bases between. The CDR3 is made up of 15 amino acids. The germline V gene has CDR1 ENHRY and CDR2 SYGVKD. The CDR3 DNA is TGTGCCATCAGTGACCCGACAGGTATCGGGACTGAAGCTTTCTTT. It is translated as CAISDPTGIGTEAFF.